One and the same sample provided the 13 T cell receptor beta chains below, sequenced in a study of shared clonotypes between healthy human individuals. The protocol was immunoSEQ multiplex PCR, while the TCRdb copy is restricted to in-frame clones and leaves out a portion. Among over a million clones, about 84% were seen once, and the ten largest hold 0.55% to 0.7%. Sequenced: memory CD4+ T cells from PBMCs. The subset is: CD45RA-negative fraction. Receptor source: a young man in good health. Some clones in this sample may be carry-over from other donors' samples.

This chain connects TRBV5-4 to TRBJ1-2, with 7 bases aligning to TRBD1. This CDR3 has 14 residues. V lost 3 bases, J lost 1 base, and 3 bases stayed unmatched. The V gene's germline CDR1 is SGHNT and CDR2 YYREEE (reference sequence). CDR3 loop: CASSSYRGNYGYTF. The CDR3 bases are TGTGCCAGCAGCTCCTACAGGGGTAACTATGGCTACACCTTC.

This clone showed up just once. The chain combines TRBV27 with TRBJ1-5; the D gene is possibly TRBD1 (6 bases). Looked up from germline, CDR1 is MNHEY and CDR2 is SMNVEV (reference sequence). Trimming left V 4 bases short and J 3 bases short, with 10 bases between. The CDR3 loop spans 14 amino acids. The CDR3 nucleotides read TGTGCCAGCAGTTCTCGGACAGACAATCAGCCCCAGCATTTT. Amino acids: CASSSRTDNQPQHF.

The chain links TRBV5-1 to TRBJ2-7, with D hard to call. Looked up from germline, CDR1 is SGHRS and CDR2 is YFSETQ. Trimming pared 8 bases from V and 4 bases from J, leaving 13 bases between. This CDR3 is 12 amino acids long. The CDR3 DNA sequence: TGCGCCAGTCCTTTGACGGCTTACGAGCAGTACTTC. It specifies CASPLTAYEQYF.

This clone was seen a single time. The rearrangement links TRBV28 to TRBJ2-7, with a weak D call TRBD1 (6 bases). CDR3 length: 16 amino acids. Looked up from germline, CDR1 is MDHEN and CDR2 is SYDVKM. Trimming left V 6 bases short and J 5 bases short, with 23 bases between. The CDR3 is CASRRLGAAGAHEQYF. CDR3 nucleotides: TGTGCCAGCAGACGTTTGGGGGCAGCAGGGGCCCACGAGCAGTACTTC.

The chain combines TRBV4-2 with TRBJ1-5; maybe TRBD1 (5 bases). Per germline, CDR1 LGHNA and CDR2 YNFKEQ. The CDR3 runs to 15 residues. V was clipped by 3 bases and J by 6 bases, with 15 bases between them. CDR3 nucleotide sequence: TGTGCCAGCAGCCAGGACGGGGGGGGTAGTCAGCCCCAGCATTTT. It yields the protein CASSQDGGGSQPQHF.

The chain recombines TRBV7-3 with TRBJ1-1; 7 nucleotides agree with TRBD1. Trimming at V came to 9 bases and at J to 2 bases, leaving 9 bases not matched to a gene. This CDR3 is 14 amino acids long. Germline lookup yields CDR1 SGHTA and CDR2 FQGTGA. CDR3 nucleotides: TGTGCCAGTTCACAGGGGATGGGTAACACTGAAGCTTTCTTT. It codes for CASSQGMGNTEAFF.

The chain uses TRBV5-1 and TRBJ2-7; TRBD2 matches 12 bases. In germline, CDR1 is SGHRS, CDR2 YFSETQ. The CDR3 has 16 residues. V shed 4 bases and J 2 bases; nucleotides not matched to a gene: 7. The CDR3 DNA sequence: TGCGCCAGCAGCACAGGACTAGCGGGGCTCACCTACGAGCAGTACTTC. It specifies CASSTGLAGLTYEQYF.

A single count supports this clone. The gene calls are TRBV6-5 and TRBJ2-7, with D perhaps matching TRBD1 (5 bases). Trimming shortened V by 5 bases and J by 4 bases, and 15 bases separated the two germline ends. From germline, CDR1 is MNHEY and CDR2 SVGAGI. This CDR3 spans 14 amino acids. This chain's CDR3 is CASSTVGALYEQYF. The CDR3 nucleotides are TGTGCCAGCAGTACCGTTGGGGCCCTTTACGAGCAGTACTTC.

The CDR3, as DNA: TGTGCCAGCAGTGAAGCGGGGATGGACACTGAAGCTTTCTTT. Protein: CASSEAGMDTEAFF. The chain couples TRBV2 to TRBJ1-1; D uncertain. V gave up 0 bases and J gave up 3 bases, with 8 bases separating them. Germline V gene sequence: CDR1 SNHLY, CDR2 FYNNEI. This CDR3 comprises 14 residues.

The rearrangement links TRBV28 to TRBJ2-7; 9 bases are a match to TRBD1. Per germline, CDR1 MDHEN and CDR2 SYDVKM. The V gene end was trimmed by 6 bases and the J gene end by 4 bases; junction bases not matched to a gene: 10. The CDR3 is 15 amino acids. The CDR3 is CASSPTGTGLYEQYF. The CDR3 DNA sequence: TGTGCCAGCAGCCCTACCGGGACAGGGTTGTACGAGCAGTACTTC.

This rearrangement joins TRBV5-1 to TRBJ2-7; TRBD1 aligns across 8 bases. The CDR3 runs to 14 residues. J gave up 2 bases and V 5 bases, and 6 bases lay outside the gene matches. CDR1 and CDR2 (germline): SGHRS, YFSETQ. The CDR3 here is CASRNRQGPYEQYF. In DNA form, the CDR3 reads TGCGCCAGCAGAAACAGACAGGGGCCCTACGAGCAGTACTTC.

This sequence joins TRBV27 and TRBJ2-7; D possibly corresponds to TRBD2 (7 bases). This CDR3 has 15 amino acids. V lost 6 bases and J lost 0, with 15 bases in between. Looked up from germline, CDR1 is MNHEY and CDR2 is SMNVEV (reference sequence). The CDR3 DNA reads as TGTGCCAGCAGCCATCTCGGGGGGCTCTCCTACGAGCAGTACTTC. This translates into CASSHLGGLSYEQYF.

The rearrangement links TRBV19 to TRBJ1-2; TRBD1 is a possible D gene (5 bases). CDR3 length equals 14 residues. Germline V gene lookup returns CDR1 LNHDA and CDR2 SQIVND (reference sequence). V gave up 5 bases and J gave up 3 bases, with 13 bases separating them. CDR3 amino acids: CASSPRPRDYGYTF. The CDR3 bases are TGTGCCAGTAGTCCTAGGCCCAGGGACTATGGCTACACCTTC.